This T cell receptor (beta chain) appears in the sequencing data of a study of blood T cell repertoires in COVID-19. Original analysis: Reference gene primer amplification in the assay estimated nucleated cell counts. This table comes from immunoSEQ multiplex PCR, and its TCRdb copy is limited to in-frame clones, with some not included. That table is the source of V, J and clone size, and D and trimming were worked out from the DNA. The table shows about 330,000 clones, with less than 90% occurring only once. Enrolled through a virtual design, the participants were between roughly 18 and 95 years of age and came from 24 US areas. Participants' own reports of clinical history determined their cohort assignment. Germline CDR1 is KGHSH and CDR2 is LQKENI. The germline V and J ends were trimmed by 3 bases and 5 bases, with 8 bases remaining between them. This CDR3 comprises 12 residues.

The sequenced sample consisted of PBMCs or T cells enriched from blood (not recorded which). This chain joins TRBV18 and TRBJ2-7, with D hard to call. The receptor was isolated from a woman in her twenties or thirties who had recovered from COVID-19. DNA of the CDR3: TGTGCCAGCTCACCCAACGAGAACGAGCAGTACTTC. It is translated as CASSPNENEQYF.